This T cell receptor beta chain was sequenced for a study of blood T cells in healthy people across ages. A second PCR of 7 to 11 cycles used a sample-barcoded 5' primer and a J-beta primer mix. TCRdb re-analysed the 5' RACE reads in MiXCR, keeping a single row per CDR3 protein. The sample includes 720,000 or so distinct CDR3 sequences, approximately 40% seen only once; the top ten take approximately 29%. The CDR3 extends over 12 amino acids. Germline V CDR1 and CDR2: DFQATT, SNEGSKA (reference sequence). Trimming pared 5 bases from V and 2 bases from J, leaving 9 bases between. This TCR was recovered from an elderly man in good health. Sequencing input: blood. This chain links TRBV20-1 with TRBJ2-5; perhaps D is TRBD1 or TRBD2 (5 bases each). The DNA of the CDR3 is TGCAGTGCTTCCGGGGCACAAGAGACCCAGTACTTC. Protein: CSASGAQETQYF.